Following are 24 T cell receptor beta chains from one sample sequenced in a study of shared clonotypes between healthy human individuals (dated by TCRdb to 2020 to 2021). The protocol used for the library was the immunoSEQ multiplex PCR assay. TCRdb obtained this table from immuneACCESS and retained in-frame rearrangements with V and J assigned. These tables miss some clones; where compared with another copy, unresolved V genes account for less than half of the shortfall, and the remainder is unexplained. Here the sample has 2.3 million or so clones; approximately 93% occur a single time. The ten largest clones add up to about 0.39% of the sample. Sequenced input: naive CD4+ T cells from PBMCs. What the cell subset or site label conveys for this sample: CD45RA+ positively selected. These receptor sequences come from a man younger than 30 in good health. Some clones in this sample may be carry-over from other donors' samples.

The chain uses TRBV9 and TRBJ2-7; a weak D match, TRBD2 (6 bases). Germline V lookup: CDR1 SGDLS, CDR2 YYNGEE. V lost 0 bases and J 1 base, leaving 11 bases between the germline ends. The CDR3 is 15 residues long. CDR3 nucleotides: TGTGCCAGCAGCGTAGCGGTAGCGGATTCCTACGAGCAGTACTTC. Translation: CASSVAVADSYEQYF.

This clone is a singleton in its sample. The rearrangement joins TRBV28 to TRBJ1-4; 7 bases agree with TRBD1. CDR3 length: 14 residues. The V segment lost 1 base and the J segment 8 bases; nucleotides outside the gene matches: 4. The germline gives CDR1 MDHEN, CDR2 SYDVKM. This CDR3 is CASSLFAGGEKLFF. DNA for the CDR3: TGTGCCAGCAGTTTATTCGCAGGGGGAGAAAAACTGTTTTTT.

To note about this clone: The sample has other DNA sequences that encode this CDR3 too. V and J are TRBV5-1 and TRBJ2-1; D is unclear. CDR1 is SGHRS and CDR2 is YFSETQ in the germline V gene. Trimming took off 0 bases at V and 5 bases at J, with 9 bases between the two ends. This CDR3 is built from 14 residues. CDR3 nucleotides: TGCGCCAGCAGCTTGGGATTGGCAGACAATGAGCAGTTCTTC. Encoded protein: CASSLGLADNEQFF.

This rearrangement joins TRBV10-3 to TRBJ2-2, with D perhaps matching TRBD2 (6 bases). CDR3 length equals 16 residues. CDR1 is ENHRY and CDR2 is SYGVKD in the germline V gene. Trimming cost V 7 bases and J 1 base, with 16 bases left between them. This CDR3 is CAITGRMGGNTGELFF. The CDR3 DNA is TGTGCCATCACCGGGAGAATGGGGGGGAACACCGGGGAGCTGTTTTTT.

J is TRBJ1-5 and V is TRBV15, with 8 bases identical to TRBD1. The germline V gene encodes CDR1 LNHNV and CDR2 YYDKDF (reference sequence). The trim removed 1 base at V and 4 bases at J, leaving 15 bases unmatched. The CDR3 length is 19 residues. The CDR3 spells CATSRGVLGQGAWNQPQHF. As DNA, the CDR3 is TGTGCCACCAGCAGAGGGGTATTGGGGCAGGGGGCTTGGAATCAGCCCCAGCATTTT.

This clone was observed a few times. Other DNA sequences in this specimen translate into the identical CDR3. The V and J genes are TRBV10-3 and TRBJ1-5; tentatively, D is TRBD1 (5 bases). Trimming pared 6 bases from V and 1 base from J, leaving 7 bases between. The CDR3 is made up of 13 amino acids. CDR1 is ENHRY, CDR2 SYGVKD, per germline. CDR3 DNA sequence: TGTGCCATCAGCCGGGACAGCAATCAGCCCCAGCATTTT. As protein: CAISRDSNQPQHF.

The rearrangement uses TRBV29-1 and TRBJ2-7; 9 nucleotides align to TRBD1. From germline, CDR1 is SQVTM and CDR2 ANQGSEA. The V segment lost 6 bases and the J segment 1 base; nucleotides outside the gene matches: 7. There are 14 residues in the CDR3. The DNA for the CDR3 is TGCAGCGTCGTGGACAGGGGAGTTTCCTACGAGCAGTACTTC. As protein: CSVVDRGVSYEQYF.

This chain joins TRBV18 and TRBJ1-1; 7 positions agree with TRBD1. Losses at the gene ends were 5 bases for V and 1 base for J; bases not matched to a gene: 7. CDR3 length equals 15 residues. In germline, CDR1 is KGHSH, CDR2 LQKENI. This chain's CDR3 is CASSFTGAGNTEAFF. CDR3 nucleotide sequence: TGTGCCAGCTCATTCACAGGGGCCGGGAACACTGAAGCTTTCTTT.

The J gene is TRBJ2-7, the V gene TRBV10-3, with 8 bases lining up with TRBD1. This CDR3 has 13 amino acids. The ends lost 6 bases at V and 7 bases at J; junction bases unmatched: 8. CDR1 and CDR2 from the germline V gene are ENHRY and SYGVKD. CDR3 amino acids: CAIRDREIVEQYF. The CDR3 DNA reads as TGTGCCATCAGGGACAGGGAAATAGTGGAGCAGTACTTC.

The gene calls are TRBV6-5 and TRBJ1-1; 10 nucleotides match TRBD1. The junction had 9 bases not matched to a gene; V was cut back by 8 bases and J by 3 bases. This CDR3 is 15 amino acids long. Germline loops: CDR1 MNHEY, CDR2 SVGAGI. CDR3 DNA sequence: TGTGCCAGCCTTTCCGGGACAGGGGTTTACACTGAAGCTTTCTTT. This gives the protein CASLSGTGVYTEAFF.

The rearrangement joins TRBV15 to TRBJ2-7; the D gene could be TRBD1 or TRBD2 (5 bases each). The CDR3 contains 14 residues. Trimming removed 1 base at V and 2 bases at J, with 9 bases between. Germline loops: CDR1 LNHNV, CDR2 YYDKDF (reference sequence). CDR3 in amino acids: CATSRVGGPYEQYF. Written as DNA, the CDR3 is TGTGCCACCAGCAGAGTTGGGGGACCCTACGAGCAGTACTTC. The variable domain in full, with the rest retrieved from reference TRBV15 and TRBJ2-7, is DAMVIQNPRYQVTQFGKPVTLSCSQTLNHNVMYWYQQKSSQAPKLLFHYYDKDFNNEADTPDNFQSRRPNTSFCFLDIRSPGLGDTAMYLCATSRVGGPYEQYFGPGTRLTVT.

The chain employs TRBV11-2 and TRBJ1-1, with a tentative D call TRBD1 (6 bases). The V gene's germline CDR1 is SGHAT and CDR2 FQNNGV. This CDR3 has 15 residues. The ends were cut back, 4 bases at V and 1 base at J, with 13 bases in the middle. The CDR3, as DNA: TGTGCCAGCAGCTCATCGGGACAAGCGAACACTGAAGCTTTCTTT. Its protein product is CASSSSGQANTEAFF.

The rearrangement joins TRBV7-6 to TRBJ1-5, with 9 nucleotides matching TRBD1. The germline gives CDR1 SGHVS, CDR2 FNYEAQ. The CDR3 has 17 amino acids. V lost 5 bases, J lost 2 bases, and 10 bases stayed unmatched. DNA for the CDR3: TGTGCCAGCAGCCCGACAGGGGGTAGGTTCGGCAATCAGCCCCAGCATTTT. Its translation is CASSPTGGRFGNQPQHF. Drawing the rest from reference TRBV7-6 and TRBJ1-5, the complete variable domain is GAGVSQSPRYKVTKRGQDVALRCDPISGHVSLYWYRQALGQGPEFLTYFNYEAQQDKSGLPNDRFSAERPEGSISTLTIQRTEQRDSAMYRCASSPTGGRFGNQPQHFGDGTRLSIL.

The chain recombines TRBV6-1 with TRBJ2-5; either TRBD1 or TRBD2 may supply D (6 bases each). The CDR3 sequence is 16 residues long. Germline-derived CDR1 and CDR2 are MNHNS and SASEGT. Trimming stripped 2 bases from V and 3 bases from J, with 16 bases between. CDR3 DNA sequence: TGTGCCAGCAGTGAATGGGCGGGGACAAATAAAGAGACCCAGTACTTC. Translating gives CASSEWAGTNKETQYF.

In this sample, this clone turned up once. The chain links TRBV9 to TRBJ2-1; 7 bases are shared with TRBD2. V lost 7 bases, J lost 4 bases, and 8 bases stayed unmatched. Germline CDR1 reads SGDLS; CDR2 reads YYNGEE. The CDR3 loop spans 14 amino acids. The CDR3 loop reads CASSLGGGYNEQFF. CDR3 DNA: TGTGCCAGCTCCCTCGGGGGAGGGTACAATGAGCAGTTCTTC.

The V and J genes are TRBV5-4 and TRBJ1-2; weak D call: TRBD1 (5 bases). The CDR3 is made up of 14 amino acids. V was cut by 3 bases and J by 4 bases, with 13 bases left in between. The germline V gene has CDR1 SGHNT and CDR2 YYREEE (reference sequence). CDR3 region: CASSSPAGFYGYTF. The CDR3 region has the DNA TGTGCCAGCAGCTCGCCGGCAGGGTTCTATGGCTACACCTTC.

This rearrangement joins TRBV5-4 to TRBJ2-7, with D possibly matching TRBD2 (6 bases). CDR3 length: 14 amino acids. The germline V gene has CDR1 SGHNT and CDR2 YYREEE (reference sequence). The germline V and J ends were trimmed by 4 bases and 0 bases, with 11 bases remaining between them. CDR3 DNA: TGTGCCAGCAGCATCCAAGCGGGCTCCTACGAGCAGTACTTC. As protein: CASSIQAGSYEQYF.

This clone was counted a few times. This chain links TRBV19 with TRBJ2-2, with D tentatively TRBD1 or TRBD2 (7 bases each). Germline V CDR1 and CDR2: LNHDA, SQIVND (reference sequence). Between the trimmed V and J ends, which lost 6 bases and 8 bases, there was a span of 22 bases. This CDR3 region has 16 residues. The CDR3 region has the DNA TGTGCCAGTAGGCCCCGCGGGGGTACAGGGGTAGGGGAGCTGTTTTTT. Translation: CASRPRGGTGVGELFF.

The chain is built from TRBV10-3 and TRBJ1-3; 7 bases line up with TRBD1. The CDR3 extends over 14 amino acids. CDR1 is ENHRY and CDR2 is SYGVKD in the germline V gene. Unmatched junction bases numbered 2, after V lost 6 bases and J lost 0 bases. CDR3 coding DNA: TGTGCCATCAGCGACAGGGCCTCTGGAAACACCATATATTTT. It is translated as CAISDRASGNTIYF.

This sequence joins TRBV28 and TRBJ1-5; D not resolved. The V and J ends lost 2 bases and 7 bases respectively, with 9 bases between them. From germline, CDR1 is MDHEN and CDR2 SYDVKM. This CDR3 is built from 13 residues. The CDR3 nucleotides are TGTGCCAGCAGTTTAAGGAGTTTCCAGCCCCAGCATTTT. Translating it yields CASSLRSFQPQHF.

CDR3 protein: CASSPSFSTEAFF. The CDR3 DNA is TGTGCCAGCTCACCAAGCTTTTCCACTGAAGCTTTCTTT. This chain connects TRBV18 to TRBJ1-1, with D unresolved. The CDR3 loop spans 13 amino acids. The germline CDR1 and CDR2 sequences are KGHSH and LQKENI. V was trimmed by 2 bases and J by 4 bases, leaving 8 bases between them.

This clone has a single count. The J gene is TRBJ2-3, the V gene TRBV7-2; perhaps TRBD1 as D (5 bases). CDR3 size: 14 residues. Germline V lookup: CDR1 SGHTA, CDR2 FQGNSA. V was shortened by 5 bases and J by 5 bases, with 14 bases between the two germline ends. The CDR3 DNA reads as TGTGCCAGCAGCCCCCGGACCCAGGGAGATACGCAGTATTTT. Its translation is CASSPRTQGDTQYF.

CDR3 amino acids: CASSLRTGRNTEAFF. CDR3 nucleotide sequence: TGTGCCAGCAGCCTGCGGACAGGTCGGAACACTGAAGCTTTCTTT. V and J are TRBV7-2 and TRBJ1-1, with 7 bases fitting TRBD1. The germline CDR1 and CDR2 sequences are SGHTA and FQGNSA. The junction had 7 bases not matched to a gene; V was cut back by 5 bases and J by 1 base. The CDR3 is 15 residues long. The complete variable domain, with remaining parts taken from reference TRBV7-2 and TRBJ1-1, reads GAGVSQSPSNKVTEKGKDVELRCDPISGHTALYWYRQSLGQGLEFLIYFQGNSAPDKSGLPSDRFSAERTGGSVSTLTIQRTQQEDSAVYLCASSLRTGRNTEAFFGQGTRLTVV.

The chain has TRBV28 and TRBJ1-1; tentative D call: TRBD1 (6 bases). V lost 1 base to trimming and J lost 1 base, with 10 bases between them. The CDR3 covers 15 residues. The germline V gene has CDR1 MDHEN and CDR2 SYDVKM. CDR3 DNA sequence: TGTGCCAGCAGTTTATTCGGACAGAGGAACACTGAAGCTTTCTTT. It translates to CASSLFGQRNTEAFF.